A single sample is the source of the 3 T cell receptor beta chains below, sequenced in a study of T-cell memory formation after mild COVID-19. TCRdb processed the 5' RACE reads anew with MiXCR; each CDR3 protein has one entry. The table lists around 250,000 distinct CDR3 sequences, 15% of them singletons. The sample was PBMCs or a T cell subset sorted from them (not recorded which). These receptor sequences come from an adult woman who had mild COVID-19 (a few samples of this study predate the infection). Cell type and time point are not known.

This clonotype was seen only a few times. The V call is TRBV30, the J call TRBJ2-1; D may match TRBD1 or TRBD2 (5 bases each). The CDR3 is made up of 14 amino acids. Germline lookup yields CDR1 GTSNPN and CDR2 SVGIG (reference sequence). Trimming removed 1 base from V and 1 base from J, with 8 bases in between. As DNA, the CDR3 is TGTGCCTGGAGTGGAGGGGTTTCCTACAATGAGCAGTTCTTC. Its protein product is CAWSGGVSYNEQFF.

This clonotype was observed a few times. The rearrangement uses TRBV20-1 and TRBJ2-7, with D possibly TRBD2 on 7 matching bases. In germline, CDR1 is DFQATT, CDR2 SNEGSKA (reference sequence). The CDR3 totals 11 residues. The CDR3 region is CRAGGPYEQYF. CDR3 nucleotide sequence: TGCAGGGCCGGGGGGCCCTACGAGCAGTACTTC.

The V and J genes are TRBV24-1 and TRBJ2-1; no definite D call. Germline CDR1 KGHDR, CDR2 SFDVKD. This CDR3 is 12 amino acids long. The germline V and J ends were trimmed by 5 bases and 6 bases, with 7 bases remaining between them. CDR3 sequence (DNA): TGTGCCACCAGTGCAAGCCGCAATGAGCAGTTCTTC. This translates into CATSASRNEQFF.